Listed here are 8 T cell receptor beta chains from one sample, sequenced in a study of Tregs in tolerant kidney transplant recipients. The table came from immunoSEQ multiplex PCR; TCRdb's copy has only in-frame clones and leaves some out. The data show fewer than 65,000 clones, 80% to 90% seen once. The sequencing used Tregs from blood, collected before the transplant. The receptor set was obtained from a human donor who received a combined kidney and bone marrow transplant.

The chain carries TRBV5-6 and TRBJ2-1; maybe TRBD2 (6 bases). CDR3 length equals 16 residues. CDR1 is SGHDT, CDR2 YYEEEE, per germline. Between the trimmed V and J ends, which lost 4 bases and 2 bases, there was a span of 16 bases. This CDR3 is CASSRAAGTPYNEQFF. CDR3 DNA sequence: TGTGCCAGCAGCAGGGCGGCCGGGACTCCCTACAATGAGCAGTTCTTC.

This CDR3 reads CASSLTREAQQYF. The CDR3 DNA reads as TGTGCCAGCAGCTTAACCCGGGAGGCACAGCAGTACTTC. The chain combines TRBV7-8 with TRBJ2-7; 7 bases agree with TRBD2. Germline values: CDR1 SGHVS, CDR2 FQNEAQ. The CDR3 totals 13 residues. The junction had 6 bases not matched to a gene; V was cut back by 2 bases and J by 8 bases.

The chain recombines TRBV7-2 with TRBJ2-3, with D possibly matching TRBD2 (6 bases). The germline V and J ends were trimmed by 11 bases and 1 base, with 19 bases remaining between them. Germline CDR1 reads SGHTA; CDR2 reads FQGNSA. This CDR3 comprises 15 residues. In nucleotides, the CDR3 is TGTGCCTCCCGTGGTGGTAGCGGTGGCACAGATACGCAGTATTTT. Its protein product is CASRGGSGGTDTQYF.

The rearrangement joins TRBV27 to TRBJ2-3; 9 bases fit TRBD2. The V and J ends lost 1 base and 6 bases, in that order; junction bases with no gene match: 11. Germline CDR1 reads MNHEY; CDR2 reads SMNVEV (reference sequence). This CDR3 contains 17 residues. DNA for the CDR3: TGTGCCAGCAGTTTATTGTCGACGGCGGGAGGGCCGGATACGCAGTATTTT. This gives the protein CASSLLSTAGGPDTQYF.

The chain joins TRBV14 to TRBJ2-7; 7 positions agree with TRBD2. CDR3 length: 14 amino acids. Trimming cost V 4 bases and J 3 bases; bases outside gene matches: 6. Per the germline V gene, CDR1 is SGHDN and CDR2 is FVKESK. The CDR3 is CASSLVAGHYEQYF. The CDR3 nucleotides are TGTGCCAGCAGCCTCGTAGCGGGCCACTACGAGCAGTACTTC.

V is TRBV10-3 and J is TRBJ1-1, with D perhaps matching TRBD1 (5 bases). Trimming left V 11 bases short and J 5 bases short, with 15 bases between. The CDR3 covers 12 residues. Germline V CDR1 and CDR2: ENHRY, SYGVKD. The CDR3 loop reads CAASGLRTEAFF. CDR3 nucleotide sequence: TGTGCCGCCTCGGGACTCAGGACTGAAGCTTTCTTT.

The chain combines TRBV5-1 with TRBJ2-7; 9 bases fit TRBD1. V lost 5 bases and J lost 6; bases outside the gene matches: 3. Germline values: CDR1 SGHRS, CDR2 YFSETQ. The CDR3 is 12 residues long. DNA for the CDR3: TGCGCCAGCAGGGAGACAGGGGGCGAGCAGTACTTC. It translates to CASRETGGEQYF.

V usage is TRBV18 and J usage is TRBJ1-3; D gene ambiguous. The V end lost 2 bases, the J end lost 0 bases, and 11 bases lay between the germline ends. In germline, CDR1 is KGHSH, CDR2 LQKENI. The CDR3 is 16 amino acids. The CDR3 region has the DNA TGTGCCAGCTCACCAAGCGGCATAGTCTCTGGAAACACCATATATTTT. Its translation: CASSPSGIVSGNTIYF.